The 11 T cell receptor beta chains below come from one sample, sequenced in a study of blood T cell repertoires in COVID-19. Repertoires were generated with immunoSEQ multiplex PCR, while TCRdb's copy carries only in-frame clones and drops some. The sample yields under 250,000 clones, 86% seen once. The sequenced material came from peripheral blood. The source is a woman aged 55-69 years who had recovered from COVID-19.

There are many counts of this clone. The V call is TRBV4-2, the J call TRBJ1-1, with D perhaps TRBD1 (5 bases). V lost 1 base and J 3 bases, leaving 18 bases between the germline ends. Germline loops: CDR1 LGHNA, CDR2 YNFKEQ. The CDR3 extends over 17 amino acids. The CDR3 region is CASSQGFWGQDYTEAFF. DNA of the CDR3: TGTGCCAGCAGCCAAGGTTTCTGGGGCCAAGATTACACTGAAGCTTTCTTT.

The V and J genes are TRBV20-1 and TRBJ2-7; D possibly corresponds to TRBD1 (5 bases). V lost 3 bases, J lost 3 bases, and 15 bases lay in between. CDR3 length: 14 residues. From germline, CDR1 is DFQATT and CDR2 SNEGSKA (reference sequence). The CDR3 sequence is CSASQRTTLYEQYF. The CDR3 DNA follows: TGCAGTGCTAGTCAACGGACAACCCTCTACGAGCAGTACTTC.

The chain recombines TRBV18 with TRBJ1-5; possibly TRBD1 for D (5 bases). Germline loops: CDR1 KGHSH, CDR2 LQKENI. This CDR3 is built from 18 residues. Between the trimmed V and J ends, which lost 3 bases and 0 bases, there was a span of 18 bases. DNA of the CDR3: TGTGCCAGCTCACCGTTCGGGGCTGGAGGGATTAGCAATCAGCCCCAGCATTTT. Amino acids: CASSPFGAGGISNQPQHF.

The rearrangement links TRBV18 to TRBJ1-2; a weak D match, TRBD1 (6 bases). Trimming left V 3 bases short and J 0 bases short, with 11 bases between. Germline V CDR1 and CDR2: KGHSH, LQKENI. The CDR3 is 15 residues long. In DNA, the CDR3 is TGTGCCAGCTCACCTCCCGGGACACCTAACTATGGCTACACCTTC. As protein: CASSPPGTPNYGYTF.

This clone was detected only once. This chain joins TRBV5-1 and TRBJ2-2, with D perhaps matching TRBD1 (6 bases). V dropped 3 bases and J dropped 8 bases, with 20 bases sitting between them. There are 16 residues in the CDR3. Germline V gives CDR1 SGHRS, CDR2 YFSETQ. The CDR3 sequence: CASSWTGDTTTGELFF. The CDR3 nucleotides read TGCGCCAGCAGCTGGACCGGGGACACCACTACGGGGGAGCTGTTTTTT.

The chain is built from TRBV6-1 and TRBJ1-1; TRBD1 is a possible D gene (5 bases). Trimming shortened V by 5 bases and J by 6 bases, and 13 bases separated the two germline ends. This CDR3 region has 13 residues. In germline, CDR1 is MNHNS, CDR2 SASEGT. The CDR3 here is CASSRNRIAEAFF. The DNA for the CDR3 is TGTGCCAGCAGTCGTAACAGGATCGCTGAAGCTTTCTTT.

This chain uses TRBV6-2 or TRBV6-3 with TRBJ2-7; tentative D call: TRBD1 (5 bases). Germline V gives CDR1 MNHEY, CDR2 SVGEGT. Trimming left V 4 bases short and J 3 bases short, with 10 bases between. The CDR3 runs 13 residues. The CDR3 DNA reads as TGTGCCAGCAGTTCAGGGAACGTCTACGAGCAGTACTTC. It specifies CASSSGNVYEQYF.

This sequence joins TRBV7-2 and TRBJ2-5; TRBD2 matches 10 bases. Germline values: CDR1 SGHTA, CDR2 FQGNSA. Unmatched junction bases numbered 10, after V lost 2 bases and J lost 1 base. CDR3 length: 18 amino acids. The DNA of the CDR3 is TGTGCCAGCAGCTTACTGCCCCCTAGCGGGGGCCGCCAAGAGACCCAGTACTTC. Its translation: CASSLLPPSGGRQETQYF.

The chain links TRBV11-2 to TRBJ2-5; TRBD1 matches 8 bases. From germline, CDR1 is SGHAT and CDR2 FQNNGV. The CDR3 has 14 amino acids. Trimming removed 5 bases from V and 4 bases from J; junction bases left unmatched: 6. This chain's CDR3 is CASSPIQGAETQYF. CDR3 nucleotides: TGTGCCAGCAGCCCAATTCAGGGGGCAGAGACCCAGTACTTC.

The V and J genes are TRBV28 and TRBJ2-6; the D is unclear. This CDR3 contains 14 residues. The germline V gene encodes CDR1 MDHEN and CDR2 SYDVKM. Trimming removed 7 bases from V and 4 bases from J, with 11 bases in between. The CDR3: CASKLSRGANVLTF. The CDR3 coding sequence is TGTGCCAGCAAGCTAAGTCGGGGGGCCAACGTCCTGACTTTC.

The CDR3 protein is CASSLLAGATNEKLFF. The CDR3 coding sequence is TGCGCCAGCAGCTTGTTGGCAGGGGCTACTAATGAAAAACTGTTTTTT. The gene calls are TRBV5-1 and TRBJ1-4; D is possibly TRBD1 (6 bases). The CDR3 extends over 16 amino acids. Trimming left V 1 base short and J 2 bases short, with 12 bases between. In germline, CDR1 is SGHRS, CDR2 YFSETQ.